The 17 T cell receptor beta chains below come from one sample, sequenced in a study of blood T cell repertoires in COVID-19. Data came from immunoSEQ multiplex PCR; TCRdb stores just in-frame clones and leaves some out. The table records fewer than 140,000 clones, about 64% of them present only once. The sample consisted of peripheral blood. These receptors all come from a human donor with acute or convalescent COVID-19. The donor label of this sample is uncertain.

The chain links TRBV19 to TRBJ2-1, with 7 bases lining up with TRBD1. The V gene end was trimmed by 5 bases and the J gene end by 7 bases; junction bases not matched to a gene: 5. Germline lookup yields CDR1 LNHDA and CDR2 SQIVND (reference sequence). The CDR3 length is 13 residues. The CDR3: CASSVTGANEQFF. CDR3 DNA sequence: TGTGCCAGTAGTGTAACAGGGGCAAATGAGCAGTTCTTC.

The chain uses TRBV5-6 and TRBJ2-1; D remains unclear. CDR1 SGHDT and CDR2 YYEEEE come from the germline V gene. Trimming stripped 2 bases from V and 4 bases from J, with 4 bases between. The CDR3 loop spans 12 amino acids. CDR3 in DNA: TGTGCCAGCAGCTTCCAGTACAATGAGCAGTTCTTC. Translated: CASSFQYNEQFF. The variable domain in full, with the rest retrieved from reference TRBV5-6 and TRBJ2-1, is DAGVTQSPTHLIKTRGQQVTLRCSPKSGHDTVSWYQQALGQGPQFIFQYYEEEERQRGNFPDRFSGHQFPNYSSELNVNALLLGDSALYLCASSFQYNEQFFGPGTRLTVL.

This clone was seen more than once but under ten times. V and J are TRBV2 and TRBJ2-1, with D possibly being TRBD2 (6 bases). CDR1 and CDR2 (germline): SNHLY, FYNNEI. The CDR3 contains 13 residues. V lost 4 bases to trimming and J lost 13 bases, with 17 bases between them. The CDR3 bases are TGTGCCAGCAGTGGTGGTCCCACGGGGGATCAGTTCTTC. Residues: CASSGGPTGDQFF.

This clone was observed once. This chain links TRBV28 with TRBJ1-5, with unresolved D. Germline CDR1 reads MDHEN; CDR2 reads SYDVKM. V was pared by 5 bases and J by 4 bases, with 18 bases between. The CDR3 sequence is 16 residues long. CDR3 nucleotides: TGTGCCAGCAGTCCCCGGGTCACGGCGGGAAATCAGCCCCAGCATTTT. Amino acids: CASSPRVTAGNQPQHF.

The V gene is TRBV19, the J gene TRBJ2-1; 7 bases agree with TRBD1. The germline gives CDR1 LNHDA, CDR2 SQIVND (reference sequence). There are 15 residues in the CDR3. V gave up 5 bases and J gave up 8 bases; unmatched junction bases: 12. The chain's CDR3 is CASSSGQAPSDEQFF. The CDR3 region has the DNA TGTGCCAGTAGTTCCGGACAGGCGCCTTCGGATGAGCAGTTCTTC.

This clone came up many times. The V and J genes are TRBV4-2 and TRBJ1-5; a weak D match, TRBD1 (6 bases). The V end was cut by 5 bases, the J end by 5 bases, with 16 bases between. CDR1 is LGHNA and CDR2 is YNFKEQ in the germline V gene. This CDR3 region has 15 residues. This CDR3 is CASSSTLDSYQPQHF. As DNA, the CDR3 is TGTGCCAGCAGCTCAACCTTGGACAGCTATCAGCCCCAGCATTTT.

The chain is built from TRBV4-2 and TRBJ2-3, with D perhaps TRBD1 (5 bases). V gave up 5 bases and J gave up 4 bases, with 19 bases separating them. This CDR3 spans 16 amino acids. The germline gives CDR1 LGHNA, CDR2 YNFKEQ. The CDR3 DNA follows: TGTGCCAGCAGCGTGGCAAGGCAGGGTGGAGCAGATACGCAGTATTTT. Translating gives CASSVARQGGADTQYF.

In DNA, the CDR3 is TGTGCCAGCAGTCCAATCTGGGACTTGAAAGAGACCCAGTACTTC. This translates into CASSPIWDLKETQYF. The V and J genes are TRBV27 and TRBJ2-5, with D possibly being TRBD2 (6 bases). There are 15 residues in the CDR3. Per the germline V gene, CDR1 is MNHEY and CDR2 is SMNVEV (reference sequence). V was pared by 5 bases and J by 3 bases, with 16 bases between.

The rearrangement joins TRBV5-1 to TRBJ1-1, with D possibly matching TRBD1 (5 bases). In germline, CDR1 is SGHRS, CDR2 YFSETQ. This CDR3 comprises 13 residues. V lost 2 bases and J lost 5, with 10 bases in between. The CDR3 spells CASSFGGKTEAFF. The CDR3 nucleotides read TGCGCCAGCAGCTTCGGGGGGAAGACTGAAGCTTTCTTT.

The chain uses TRBV19 and TRBJ1-5; D remains ambiguous. V was cut by 3 bases and J by 6 bases, with 15 bases left in between. Per germline, CDR1 LNHDA and CDR2 SQIVND (reference sequence). The CDR3 totals 15 residues. As DNA, the CDR3 is TGTGCCAGTAGTATTCTAGTAGTAGGGAGTCAGCCCCAGCATTTT. It is translated as CASSILVVGSQPQHF.

V gene TRBV5-1 combines with J gene TRBJ1-1; tentatively, D is TRBD1 (6 bases). This CDR3 has 14 amino acids. The ends were cut back, 4 bases at V and 0 bases at J, with 10 bases in the middle. Germline V gives CDR1 SGHRS, CDR2 YFSETQ. CDR3 residues: CASSVDSMNTEAFF. CDR3 DNA sequence: TGCGCCAGCAGCGTGGACAGCATGAACACTGAAGCTTTCTTT.

CDR3 in amino acids: CASSYSGTAKNIQYF. CDR3 DNA: TGTGCCAGCAGCTATTCCGGGACAGCGAAAAACATTCAGTACTTC. The chain recombines TRBV5-6 with TRBJ2-4; 7 nucleotides match TRBD1. V shed 3 bases and J 4 bases; nucleotides not matched to a gene: 7. Per the germline V gene, CDR1 is SGHDT and CDR2 is YYEEEE. The CDR3 totals 15 residues.

This clone was counted once. The rearrangement links TRBV7-3 to TRBJ2-5; D possibly corresponds to TRBD1 (6 bases). Deletions cut 2 bases from V and 2 bases from J, with 12 bases between. The CDR3 is made up of 15 amino acids. Germline values: CDR1 SGHTA, CDR2 FQGTGA. CDR3 DNA sequence: TGTGCCAGCAGCTTAGGGACAACGAATCAAGAGACCCAGTACTTC. This translates into CASSLGTTNQETQYF. The whole variable domain, remainder taken from reference TRBV7-3 and TRBJ2-5, is GAGVSQTPSNKVTEKGKYVELRCDPISGHTALYWYRQSLGQGPEFLIYFQGTGAADDSGLPNDRFFAVRPEGSVSTLKIQRTERGDSAVYLCASSLGTTNQETQYFGPGTRLLVL.

This clone turned up a few times. The chain employs TRBV14 and TRBJ2-2; possible D gene TRBD1, 6 bases. The CDR3 loop spans 14 amino acids. The germline V and J ends were trimmed by 5 bases and 2 bases, with 9 bases remaining between them. Germline CDR1 is SGHDN and CDR2 is FVKESK. CDR3 sequence reads: CASSWTVNTGELFF. CDR3 in DNA: TGTGCCAGCAGCTGGACAGTTAACACCGGGGAGCTGTTTTTT.

V usage is TRBV12-5 and J usage is TRBJ2-3; TRBD1 matches 8 bases. Germline V gene data show CDR1 as LGHNT and CDR2 as FRNRAP. The CDR3 is made up of 13 amino acids. Unmatched junction bases numbered 10, after V lost 6 bases and J lost 11 bases. The CDR3 coding sequence is TGTGCTAGTGGACCCACGACAGGGGCAGGGCAGTATTTT. This gives the protein CASGPTTGAGQYF.

The chain recombines TRBV3-1 (or the pseudogene TRBV3-2) with TRBJ2-7; 11 nucleotides match TRBD2. With V trimmed by 3 bases and J by 2 bases, 3 bases remained unmatched. The CDR3 has 15 residues. The germline gives CDR1 LGHDT, CDR2 YNNKEL (reference sequence). DNA for the CDR3: TGTGCCAGCAGCCAGGGGACTAGCGGCGCCTACGAGCAGTACGTC. As protein: CASSQGTSGAYEQYV.

This sequence joins TRBV19 and TRBJ2-2; the match to TRBD2 covers 10 bases. The CDR3 has 18 residues. V shed 5 bases, J shed 4 bases, and the junction held 13 bases outside the gene matches. The germline V gene encodes CDR1 LNHDA and CDR2 SQIVND (reference sequence). CDR3 DNA: TGTGCCAGTAGTTCCAGGGGAGCGGGGGGGCCGGGCACCGGGGAGCTGTTTTTT. Amino acids: CASSSRGAGGPGTGELFF. Full variable domain (rest looked up from reference TRBV19 and TRBJ2-2): DGGITQSPKYLFRKEGQNVTLSCEQNLNHDAMYWYRQDPGQGLRLIYYSQIVNDFQKGDIAEGYSVSREKKESFPLTVTSAQKNPTAFYLCASSSRGAGGPGTGELFFGEGSRLTVL.